This T cell receptor beta chain was profiled in a study of T cells in Graves' hyperthyroidism and ophthalmopathy. Findings of the study overall: Most clonotypes that expanded in the thyroid above 0.001 also showed up in blood.

Germline loops: CDR1 SGHRS, CDR2 YFSETQ. The junction had 7 bases not matched to a gene; V was cut back by 3 bases and J by 7 bases. This CDR3 region has 15 residues. It was RNA transcripts that yielded the amplified TCR beta CDR3 regions. A set of HTBI primers served as the primers for a first-round RT-PCR of the TCR CDR3. TCRdb independently ran MiXCR on the multiplex PCR reads; one entry per CDR3 protein. The table has under 700,000 distinct CDR3 sequences, around 42% seen once. Stable hyperthyroidism: no ophthalmopathy progression over 18 months of follow-up. Thyroid ultrasound and orbital computed tomography, with clinical symptoms and serum thyroxine and TRAb, informed diagnoses. The sample holds a few counts of this clonotype. Its matching antigen is unknown.

This rearrangement joins TRBV5-1 to TRBJ1-4, with 9 bases aligning to TRBD1. The sequenced material came from peripheral blood or thyroid tissue (not recorded which). The sequence was collected from a young woman with Graves' hyperthyroidism. The CDR3 DNA sequence: TGCGCCAGCAGCTCAAGGACAGGGGTGGCTGAAAAACTGTTTTTT. It specifies CASSSRTGVAEKLFF.